Listed below are T cell receptor beta chains from one sample, sequenced in a study of patients and donors after allogeneic stem cell transplantation. TCRdb passed the RT-PCR reads through MiXCR, listing each CDR3 protein once. Counted here are around 150,000 distinct CDR3 sequences, over 30% occurring once; the ten biggest clones make up 50%. Specimen: blood, either unsorted or a sorted T cell fraction (not recorded which). The receptors were sampled from a human donor who was either an allogeneic HSCT recipient or a stem cell or donor lymphocyte infusion donor (not recorded which). It is not recorded whose cells these are; they may come from a transplant donor. The CDR3 runs from the conserved cysteine through the conserved F or W. The D gene is left open where the match is weak. The size field is filled for only some rows; it gives once, few, many or a size class.

J gene,V gene,clone size,D gene,CDR3 DNA,CDR3 protein
TRBJ2-5,TRBV4-3,.,.,TGCGCTAGCAGCCAAGATAAAGCAGTTTGGGGAGAGACCCAGTACTTC,CASSQDKAVWGETQYF
TRBJ2-1,TRBV6-5,.,.,TGTGCCAGCAGAACCGGGACACACCCGTCGAATGAGCAGTTCTTC,CASRTGTHPSNEQFF
TRBJ1-5,TRBV28,.,.,TGTGCCAGCAGTCCTCTTTTGGGGGGGAATCAGCCCCAGCATTTT,CASSPLLGGNQPQHF
TRBJ1-5,TRBV3-1,.,TRBD1,TGTGCCAGCAGCCAGGGGACAGGGGGACATCAGCCCCAGCATTTT,CASSQGTGGHQPQHF
TRBJ1-5,TRBV2,.,.,TGTGCCAGCAGGGACGGTAGCAATCAGCCCCAGCATTTT,CASRDGSNQPQHF
TRBJ2-3,TRBV12-3/TRBV12-4,few,.,TGTGCCAGCAGTTTAGACAGCCTTCCTAGCACAGATACGCAGTATTTT,CASSLDSLPSTDTQYF
TRBJ1-2,TRBV6-2/TRBV6-3,.,TRBD1,TGTGCCAGCAGTTACTCCCGGACAGGGGGCAGCTATGGCTACACCTTC,CASSYSRTGGSYGYTF
TRBJ1-6,TRBV5-1,.,TRBD1,TGCGCCAGCAGCCCGGGACAGGGGGTAGTTTCACCCCTCCACTTT,CASSPGQGVVSPLHF
TRBJ2-5,TRBV12-3/TRBV12-4,.,TRBD1,TGTGCCAGCAGTTTAGCGAGGACAGGGGATAGTGCGACCCAGTACTTC,CASSLARTGDSATQYF
TRBJ1-6,TRBV9,few,.,TGTGCCAGCAGCGTAGATTCAGCAGGGTGGTCACCCCTCCACTTT,CASSVDSAGWSPLHF
TRBJ2-7,TRBV14,.,TRBD1,TGTGCCAGCAGCGCTCCGGGACAGATTTACGAGCAGTACTTC,CASSAPGQIYEQYF
TRBJ2-4,TRBV24-1,few,.,TGTGCCACCAGTGAGCGGGCCGGGAGCGACATTCAGTACTTC,CATSERAGSDIQYF
TRBJ1-1,TRBV6-1,.,.,TGTGCCAGCAGTGTAGTGGGAGGGGGGATAACTGAAGCTTTCTTT,CASSVVGGGITEAFF
TRBJ1-1,TRBV12-3/TRBV12-4,few,TRBD1,TGTGCCAGCAGTTTAAGGCAGGGGGCCGGTGAAGCTTTCTTT,CASSLRQGAGEAFF
TRBJ1-2,TRBV7-2,few,.,TGTGCCAGCAGCTTCCAGGGTTTCGATGGCTACACCTTC,CASSFQGFDGYTF
TRBJ1-5,TRBV6-1,.,.,TGTGCCAGCAGTGGATCCCAGGGAGTAGGGCAGCCCCAGCATTTT,CASSGSQGVGQPQHF
TRBJ1-1,TRBV25-1,few,.,TGTGCCAGCAGAGTGGGACGGGGAGAGAACACTGAAGCTTTCTTT,CASRVGRGENTEAFF
TRBJ2-4,TRBV6-2/TRBV6-3,few,TRBD2,TGTGCCAGCAGTTGGACTAGCGGGGGGGCAGGGATTGCCAAAAACATTCAGTACTTC,CASSWTSGGAGIAKNIQYF
TRBJ2-5,TRBV28,.,.,TGTGCCAGCACCCCTAGGTTTCTGAACCAAGAGACCCAGTACTTC,CASTPRFLNQETQYF
TRBJ2-1,TRBV11-2,.,.,TGTGCCAGCAGTATGCCGGAGGTTAACAATGAGCAGTTCTTC,CASSMPEVNNEQFF
TRBJ1-4,TRBV18,.,.,TGTGCCAGCTCATCCGCCGGAACAGAGAATGAAAAACTGTTTTTT,CASSSAGTENEKLFF